This TCR beta chain was captured in a study of shared clonotypes between healthy human individuals. Study context: Ranging from 18 to 49 in age, donors were two women and a few men.

The CDR3 consists of 15 residues. V was shortened by 5 bases and J by 4 bases, with 16 bases between the two germline ends. Germline V gene data show CDR1 as SGHTS and CDR2 as YDEGEE. Profiled with immunoSEQ multiplex PCR; TCRdb holds only in-frame clones, not every one. This sample has roughly 2.5 million clones, with around 90% found just once. This clone has just one count. The origin of this receptor is a young man in good health. The sample was naive CD4+ T cells sorted from blood. As to subset: CD45RA+ positively selected. This chain links TRBV5-8 with TRBJ1-5; D not resolved. The CDR3 DNA follows: TGTGCCAGCAGGCCTGCGCCTAACTTGAATCAGCCCCAGCATTTT. This sequence encodes CASRPAPNLNQPQHF. Full variable domain (missing parts from reference TRBV5-8 and TRBJ1-5): EAGVTQSPTHLIKTRGQQATLRCSPISGHTSVYWYQQALGLGLQFLLWYDEGEERNRGNFPPRFSGRQFPNYSSELNVNALELEDSALYLCASRPAPNLNQPQHFGDGTRLSIL.